This is a list of T cell receptor beta chains from one sample in a study of resident and recirculating memory T cells in vitiligo. Sequencing used immunoSEQ multiplex PCR; TCRdb keeps in-frame clones, though not all of them. The sample yields around 70,000 clones, roughly 90% seen once. The source material was blood. The source is a male donor with vitiligo. The CDR3 runs from the conserved cysteine through the conserved F or W.

V,J,CDR3
TRBV7-2,TRBJ2-2,CASRDSPTGELFF
TRBV4-1,TRBJ2-7,CASSQGVWDRSSYEQYF
TRBV6-1,TRBJ2-5,CASSSGQSKETQYF
TRBV5-1,TRBJ2-3,CASSLELSTDTQYF
TRBV28,TRBJ2-4,CASSPPGQGNIQYF
TRBV11-2,TRBJ1-1,CASSLAPRGASGTEAFF
TRBV7-8,TRBJ1-5,CASSRRGRDRGVGAGGNQPQHF
TRBV4-3,TRBJ1-1,CASSQGKKGMNTEAFF
TRBV27,TRBJ2-1,CASSLSSRGAGLSYNEQFF
TRBV7-9,TRBJ1-1,CASSFGGSEAFF
TRBV4-3,TRBJ2-1,CASSQSGTVINEQFF
TRBV11-1,TRBJ1-2,CASSLTGAYGYTF
TRBV2,TRBJ1-2,CASSETRGLGYTF
TRBV25-1,TRBJ1-2,CASSGQGALSSYGYTF
TRBV4-1,TRBJ1-5,CASSLTSGTGNSNQPQHF
TRBV7-2,TRBJ1-2,CASALGRGDHGYTF
TRBV6-1,TRBJ2-5,CASGSSGGDVETQYF
TRBV6-1,TRBJ1-1,CASTPLTGKNTEAFF
TRBV18,TRBJ1-2,CASSLDRTAFNGYTF
TRBV19,TRBJ1-5,CASRQGGQPQHF
TRBV5-4,TRBJ1-2,CASSLGLQGPYGYTF
TRBV19,TRBJ1-1,CASSISLLNTEAFF
TRBV11-3,TRBJ2-2,CASSLPISGTGELFF
TRBV19,TRBJ1-2,CASSIGQGFSYGYTF
TRBV2,TRBJ1-4,CASYDSRGRNEKLFF
TRBV19,TRBJ2-3,CASSSRGGGTDTQYF
TRBV6-6,TRBJ1-6,CASSSHLTGVGSPLHF
TRBV7-9,TRBJ1-1,CASRVQGNTEAFF
TRBV7-2,TRBJ1-1,CASSLVGMDTEAFF
TRBV19,TRBJ1-3,CASIPGSSGNTIYF
TRBV6-5,TRBJ1-1,CASSYSGQGVTEAFF
TRBV6-5,TRBJ1-1,CASSSGNTEAFF
TRBV6-1,TRBJ2-1,CASTQVEGQFF
TRBV4-1,TRBJ2-7,CASSQVVPRLSDEQYF
TRBV7-2,TRBJ1-2,CASSARTGNDGYTF
TRBV12-5,TRBJ1-1,CASGLGTGNAFF
TRBV29-1,TRBJ2-1,CSAGDSSYNEQFF
TRBV29-1,TRBJ2-6,CSVEEVGDRASPGANVLTF
TRBV4-1,TRBJ2-5,CASSQPTSDQETQYF
TRBV5-8,TRBJ1-5,CASSLGQGSNQPQHF
TRBV7-3,TRBJ2-3,CASSLGQQSDTQYF
TRBV7-4,TRBJ1-4,CASTPDRGGKTNEKLFF
TRBV25-1,TRBJ1-1,CASFGGAGVNTEAFF
TRBV5-1,TRBJ2-3,CASSSRGDTQYF
TRBV7-2,TRBJ1-2,CASSLETGVPTF
TRBV20-1,TRBJ2-3,CSFLQDTQYF
TRBV12-5,TRBJ2-1,CASGQRLAEQFF
TRBV5-1,TRBJ2-7,CASSLVSRSSYEQYF
TRBV4-3,TRBJ2-2,CASSQGPAGTGVGELFF